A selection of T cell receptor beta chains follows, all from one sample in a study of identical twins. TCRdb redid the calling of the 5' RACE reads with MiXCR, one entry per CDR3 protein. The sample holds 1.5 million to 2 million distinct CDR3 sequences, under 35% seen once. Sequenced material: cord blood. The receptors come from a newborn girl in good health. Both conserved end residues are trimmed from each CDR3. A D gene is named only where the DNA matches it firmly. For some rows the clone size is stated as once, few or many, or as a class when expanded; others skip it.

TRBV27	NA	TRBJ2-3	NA	ASSLSAPPDTQY
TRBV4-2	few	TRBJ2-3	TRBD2	ASSFRTGTSGRDTQY
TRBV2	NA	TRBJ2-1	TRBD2	ASSEAPAGLVYNEQF
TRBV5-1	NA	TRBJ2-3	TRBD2	ASSLVASGASTDTQY
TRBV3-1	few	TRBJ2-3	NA	ASSQDLPLGDTQY
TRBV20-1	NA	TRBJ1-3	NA	SARDGGAHSRNTIY
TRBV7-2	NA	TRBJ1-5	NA	ASSLGGARSNQPQH
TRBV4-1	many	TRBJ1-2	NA	ASSQGYRVNYGYT
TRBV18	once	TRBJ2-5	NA	ASSPNGAQEAQY
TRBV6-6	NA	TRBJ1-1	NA	ASSYFQGRDTEAF
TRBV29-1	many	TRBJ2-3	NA	SVEELENTQY
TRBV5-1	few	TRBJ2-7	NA	ASNPGQNPLEQY
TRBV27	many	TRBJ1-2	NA	ASSFRRFNYGYT
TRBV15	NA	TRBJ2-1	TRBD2	ATSREWRAGGPYNEQF
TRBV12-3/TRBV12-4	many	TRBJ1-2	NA	ASSDWFRGYGYT
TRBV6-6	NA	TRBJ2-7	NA	ASSYERVYEQY
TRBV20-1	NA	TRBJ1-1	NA	SARGWLGTEAF
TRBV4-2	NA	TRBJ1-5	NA	ASSPYSPNQPQH
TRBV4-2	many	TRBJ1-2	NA	ASSQPLHRDYGYT
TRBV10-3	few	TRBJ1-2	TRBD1	AINLGQGVGYT
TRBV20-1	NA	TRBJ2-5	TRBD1	SAREGTGLETQY